This is a list of T cell receptor beta chains from one sample in a study of shared clonotypes between healthy human individuals. The data were produced by immunoSEQ multiplex PCR, yet TCRdb's version contains in-frame clones alone and is incomplete. The repertoire holds 2 million to 3 million clones, 93% seen once, with more than 0.35% in the top ten. Sequencing was carried out using naive CD4+ T cells from PBMCs. Receptors originate from a man aged 18-30 years in good health. Some clones in this sample may be carry-over from other donors' samples. The CDR3 runs from the conserved cysteine through the conserved F or W. D genes are given only for firm matches. Some rows have no size entry. The others give once, few or many, or a class for an expanded clone.

j_call | d_call | v_call | clone_size | cdr3_nt | cdr3_aa
TRBJ2-1 | TRBD1 | TRBV5-1 | NA | TGCGCCAGCAGCTTGAAGCTTTCGGGACAGGATGAGCAGTTCTTC | CASSLKLSGQDEQFF
TRBJ2-7 | TRBD1 | TRBV11-2 | NA | TGTGCCAGCAGCTCTCAGGGGGCCTACGAGCAGTACTTC | CASSSQGAYEQYF
TRBJ1-1 | NA | TRBV2 | NA | TGTGCCAGCAGCGGACAAGGTTTCGCTTTCTTT | CASSGQGFAFF
TRBJ2-7 | NA | TRBV5-1 | NA | TGCGCCAGCAGCTTGGTTGGGGAGCAGTACTTC | CASSLVGEQYF
TRBJ2-1 | TRBD2 | TRBV5-5 | once | TGTGCCAGCAGCTTGAGCCTAGCGGGAGTCTCCTACAATGAGCAGTTCTTC | CASSLSLAGVSYNEQFF
TRBJ1-1 | TRBD1 | TRBV5-1 | NA | TGCGCCAGCAGCCCGGGACAGGGGGCTGATGCTTTCTTT | CASSPGQGADAFF
TRBJ1-2 | TRBD1 | TRBV15 | NA | TGTGCCACCAGCAGAGAAAGTGGACAGGGTTTCGGAAACTATGGCTACACCTTC | CATSRESGQGFGNYGYTF
TRBJ2-3 | NA | TRBV2 | NA | TGTGCCAGCAGCGCCCGCTCCCCACGGGGCACAGATACGCAGTATTTT | CASSARSPRGTDTQYF
TRBJ2-7 | NA | TRBV7-8 | NA | TGTGCCAGCAGCCCGAACCGGGACCCAGGCTACGAGCAGTACTTC | CASSPNRDPGYEQYF
TRBJ2-2 | NA | TRBV27 | NA | TGTGCCAGCAGTTTAAAGTTCTGGGGGAATGGAATAACCGGGGAGCTGTTTTTT | CASSLKFWGNGITGELFF
TRBJ2-1 | TRBD2 | TRBV30 | NA | TGTGCCTGGAGGGGACTAGCGGCAGAGCAGTTCTTC | CAWRGLAAEQFF
TRBJ2-6 | NA | TRBV5-4 | NA | TGTGCCAGCAGCTTGAAGTCTGGCTCCGGAGACGTCCTGACTTTC | CASSLKSGSGDVLTF
TRBJ2-6 | TRBD1 | TRBV5-4 | NA | TGTGCCAGCAGCCTATTTATCGGGACAGGGGGCTCTGGGGCCAACGTCCTGACTTTC | CASSLFIGTGGSGANVLTF
TRBJ2-7 | TRBD2 | TRBV5-1 | NA | TGCGCCAGCAGCCCCCGAGCGGGAGGCAACTCCTACGAGCAGTACTTC | CASSPRAGGNSYEQYF
TRBJ1-1 | NA | TRBV12-5 | NA | TGTGCTAGTGGGTCTACGTCGAACACTGAAGCTTTCTTT | CASGSTSNTEAFF
TRBJ2-7 | TRBD1 | TRBV29-1 | NA | TGCAGCGTTTCGGCAGGGGGAGACGAGCAGTACTTC | CSVSAGGDEQYF
TRBJ2-1 | NA | TRBV18 | NA | TGTGCCAGCTCACCATCAGGGGCTACTGAGCAGTTCTTC | CASSPSGATEQFF
TRBJ2-1 | NA | TRBV7-8 | NA | TGTGCCAGCAGCATCCTGGCGAATGAGCAGTTCTTC | CASSILANEQFF
TRBJ2-5 | NA | TRBV7-9 | NA | TGTGCCAGCAGCTTAGCGGAGACCCAGTACTTC | CASSLAETQYF
TRBJ2-7 | TRBD1 | TRBV5-1 | once | TGCGCCAGCAGCCCGACAGGGGGCAACTACGAGCAGTACTTC | CASSPTGGNYEQYF
TRBJ2-1 | TRBD1 | TRBV5-1 | NA | TGCGCCAGCAGCTTGGACCCAGGGGGCGCCTACAATGAGCAGTTCTTC | CASSLDPGGAYNEQFF
TRBJ2-3 | NA | TRBV2 | NA | TGTGCCAGCACGCCGGGGTTACCCACAGATACGCAGTATTTT | CASTPGLPTDTQYF
TRBJ2-7 | TRBD2 | TRBV18 | NA | TGTGCCAGCTCACCACGGTCGGGACTAGCTGTCGACGAGCAGTACTTC | CASSPRSGLAVDEQYF
TRBJ2-1 | TRBD2 | TRBV9 | NA | TGTGCCAGCAGCGCGACTAGCGGGAGCTCCTACAATGAGCAGTTCTTC | CASSATSGSSYNEQFF
TRBJ1-3 | NA | TRBV11-2 | once | TGTGCCAGCAGCGGGGCCTCTGGAAACACCATATATTTT | CASSGASGNTIYF
TRBJ1-2 | NA | TRBV2 | NA | TGTGCCAGCAGTGAGGGTAGAGACTATGGCTACACCTTC | CASSEGRDYGYTF
TRBJ1-3 | NA | TRBV7-3 | NA | TGTGCCAGCAGCCCGGACGGAAACACCATATATTTT | CASSPDGNTIYF
TRBJ2-1 | TRBD2 | TRBV10-3 | NA | TGTGCCATGCAAGCGGGAGCATCCAATGAGCAGTTCTTC | CAMQAGASNEQFF